This T cell receptor beta chain was recovered during a study of blood T cell repertoires in COVID-19. On the study more broadly: The United States, Italy and Spain were the sources of the acute and convalescent COVID-19 samples. T cells, B-cell-depleted T cells, or PBMCs provided the cDNA or gDNA that served as material.

Original processing methods: How many nucleated cells were present was estimated from reference gene primer amplification. TCRdb keeps only in-frame clones here, not all; method: immunoSEQ multiplex PCR. D and trimming were read from the DNA, whereas the V and J calls and clone size are those reported in that table. The sample includes around 41,000 clones, more than 75% of them seen just once. CDR3 size: 16 residues. Trimming removed 1 base at V and 2 bases at J, with 15 bases between. Per the germline V gene, CDR1 is SGHNT and CDR2 is YYREEE (reference sequence). The genes are TRBV5-4 and TRBJ1-1; D possibly corresponds to TRBD1 (5 bases). This TCR came from a human donor in a cohort sampled during active COVID-19. Material: peripheral blood. The DNA for the CDR3 is TGTGCCAGCAGCTTGCCTGGCGGGACCCAAAACACTGAAGCTTTCTTT. The encoded protein is CASSLPGGTQNTEAFF.